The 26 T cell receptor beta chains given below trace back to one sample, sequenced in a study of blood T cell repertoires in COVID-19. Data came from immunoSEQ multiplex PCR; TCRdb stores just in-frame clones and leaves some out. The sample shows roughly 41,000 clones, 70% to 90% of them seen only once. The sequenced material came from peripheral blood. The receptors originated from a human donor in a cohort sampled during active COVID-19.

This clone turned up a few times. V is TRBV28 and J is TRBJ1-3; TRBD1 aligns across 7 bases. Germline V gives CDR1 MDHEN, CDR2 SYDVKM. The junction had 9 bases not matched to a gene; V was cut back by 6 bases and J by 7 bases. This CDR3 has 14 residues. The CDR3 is CASSWRTGGNTIYF. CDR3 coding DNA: TGTGCCAGCAGCTGGAGGACAGGCGGCAACACCATATATTTT.

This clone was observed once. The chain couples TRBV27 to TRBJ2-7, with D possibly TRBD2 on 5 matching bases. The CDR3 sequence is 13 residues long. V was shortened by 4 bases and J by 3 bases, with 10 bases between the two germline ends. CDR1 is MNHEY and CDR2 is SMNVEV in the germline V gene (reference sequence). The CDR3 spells CASSWAGNYEQYF. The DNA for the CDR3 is TGTGCCAGCAGTTGGGCGGGTAACTACGAGCAGTACTTC.

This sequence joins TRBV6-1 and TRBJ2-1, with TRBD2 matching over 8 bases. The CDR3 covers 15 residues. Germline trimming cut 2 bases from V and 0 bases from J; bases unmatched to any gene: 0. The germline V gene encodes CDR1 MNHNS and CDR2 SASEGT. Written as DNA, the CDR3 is TGTGCCAGCAGTGAACTAGCGGGCTCCTACAATGAGCAGTTCTTC. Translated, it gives CASSELAGSYNEQFF.

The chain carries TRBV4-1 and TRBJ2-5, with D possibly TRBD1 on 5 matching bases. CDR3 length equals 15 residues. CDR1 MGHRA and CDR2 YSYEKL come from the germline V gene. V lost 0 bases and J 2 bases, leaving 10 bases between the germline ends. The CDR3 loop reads CASSQDRTLQETQYF. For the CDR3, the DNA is TGCGCCAGCAGCCAAGACCGGACACTTCAAGAGACCCAGTACTTC.

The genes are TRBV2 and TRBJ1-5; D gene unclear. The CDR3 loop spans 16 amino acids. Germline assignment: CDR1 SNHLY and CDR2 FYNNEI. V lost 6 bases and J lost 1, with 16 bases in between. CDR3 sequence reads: CASSPSGGSSNQPQHF. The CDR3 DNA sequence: TGTGCCAGCAGCCCCAGCGGCGGGTCCAGCAATCAGCCCCAGCATTTT.

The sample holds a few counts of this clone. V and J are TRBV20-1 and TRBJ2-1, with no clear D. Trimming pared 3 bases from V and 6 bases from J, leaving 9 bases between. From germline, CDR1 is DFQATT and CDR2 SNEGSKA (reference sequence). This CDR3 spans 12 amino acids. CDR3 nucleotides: TGCAGTGCTAGTCTGGCGGCCAATGAGCAGTTCTTC. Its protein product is CSASLAANEQFF.

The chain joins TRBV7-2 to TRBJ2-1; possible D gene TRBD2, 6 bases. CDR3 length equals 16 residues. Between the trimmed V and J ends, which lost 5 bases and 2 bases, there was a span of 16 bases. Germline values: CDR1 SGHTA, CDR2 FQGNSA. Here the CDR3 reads CASSRSAGGTYNEQFF. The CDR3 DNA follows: TGTGCCAGCAGCCGCAGCGCCGGAGGGACCTACAATGAGCAGTTCTTC.

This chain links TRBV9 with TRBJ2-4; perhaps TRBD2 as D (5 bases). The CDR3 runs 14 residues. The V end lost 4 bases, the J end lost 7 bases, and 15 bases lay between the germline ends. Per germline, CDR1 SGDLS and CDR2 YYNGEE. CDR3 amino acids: CASSSRGSGNIQYF. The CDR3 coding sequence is TGTGCCAGCAGCTCAAGAGGGTCTGGGAACATTCAGTACTTC.

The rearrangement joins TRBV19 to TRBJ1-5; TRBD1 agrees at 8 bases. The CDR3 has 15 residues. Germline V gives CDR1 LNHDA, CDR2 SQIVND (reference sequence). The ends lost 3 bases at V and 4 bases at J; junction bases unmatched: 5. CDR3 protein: CASSIGQGQNQPQHF. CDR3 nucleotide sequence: TGTGCCAGTAGTATTGGACAGGGTCAAAATCAGCCCCAGCATTTT.

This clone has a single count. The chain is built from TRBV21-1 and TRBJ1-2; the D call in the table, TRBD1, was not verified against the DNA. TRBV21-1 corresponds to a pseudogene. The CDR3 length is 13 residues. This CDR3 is CASSPGRGNGYTF. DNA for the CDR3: TGTGCCAGCAGCCCCGGCAGGGGAAATGGCTACACCTTC.

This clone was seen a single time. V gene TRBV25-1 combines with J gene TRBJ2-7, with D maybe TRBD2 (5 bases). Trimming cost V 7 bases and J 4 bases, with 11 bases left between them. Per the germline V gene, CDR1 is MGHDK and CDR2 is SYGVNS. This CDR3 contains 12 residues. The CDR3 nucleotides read TGTGCCAGCACTCGGGGAACGTACGAGCAGTACTTC. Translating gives CASTRGTYEQYF.

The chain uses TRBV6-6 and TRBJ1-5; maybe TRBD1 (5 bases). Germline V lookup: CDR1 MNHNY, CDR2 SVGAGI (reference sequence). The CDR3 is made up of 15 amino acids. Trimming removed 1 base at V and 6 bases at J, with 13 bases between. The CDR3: CASSYWGRESQPQHF. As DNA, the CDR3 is TGTGCCAGCAGTTACTGGGGCAGGGAAAGTCAGCCCCAGCATTTT.

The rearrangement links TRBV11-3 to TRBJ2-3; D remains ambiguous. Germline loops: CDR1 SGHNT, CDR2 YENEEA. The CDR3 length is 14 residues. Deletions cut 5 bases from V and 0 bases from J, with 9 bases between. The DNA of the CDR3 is TGTGCCAGCAGCCGCGGTGGGAGCACAGATACGCAGTATTTT. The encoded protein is CASSRGGSTDTQYF. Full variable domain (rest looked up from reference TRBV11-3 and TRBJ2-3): EAGVVQSPRYKIIEKKQPVAFWCNPISGHNTLYWYLQNLGQGPELLIRYENEEAVDDSQLPKDRFSAERLKGVDSTLKIQPAELGDSAVYLCASSRGGSTDTQYFGPGTRLTVL.

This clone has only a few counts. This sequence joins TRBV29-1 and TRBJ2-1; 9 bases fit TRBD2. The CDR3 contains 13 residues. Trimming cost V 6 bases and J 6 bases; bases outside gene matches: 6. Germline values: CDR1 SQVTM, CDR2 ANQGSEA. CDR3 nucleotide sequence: TGCAGCGTACCGGCACTAGCGGGCAATGAGCAGTTCTTC. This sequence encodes CSVPALAGNEQFF.

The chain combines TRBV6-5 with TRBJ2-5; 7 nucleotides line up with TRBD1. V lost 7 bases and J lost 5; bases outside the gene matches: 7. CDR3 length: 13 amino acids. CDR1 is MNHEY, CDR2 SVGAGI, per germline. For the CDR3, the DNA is TGTGCCAGCACTAAACAGGGGTGGGAGACCCAGTACTTC. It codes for CASTKQGWETQYF.

CDR3: CASSYSGVFGYTF. CDR3 DNA: TGTGCCAGCAGTTACTCGGGAGTGTTTGGCTACACCTTC. V is TRBV6-5 and J is TRBJ1-2; D is uncertain. Germline V gene lookup returns CDR1 MNHEY and CDR2 SVGAGI. The CDR3 is 13 residues long. V was cut by 0 bases and J by 7 bases, with 9 bases left in between.

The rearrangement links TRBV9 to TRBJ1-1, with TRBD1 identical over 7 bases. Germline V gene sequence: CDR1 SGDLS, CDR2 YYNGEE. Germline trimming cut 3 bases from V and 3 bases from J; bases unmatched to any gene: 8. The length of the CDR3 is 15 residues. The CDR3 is CASSGRQGLDTEAFF. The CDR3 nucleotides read TGTGCCAGCAGCGGACGACAGGGTCTTGACACTGAAGCTTTCTTT.

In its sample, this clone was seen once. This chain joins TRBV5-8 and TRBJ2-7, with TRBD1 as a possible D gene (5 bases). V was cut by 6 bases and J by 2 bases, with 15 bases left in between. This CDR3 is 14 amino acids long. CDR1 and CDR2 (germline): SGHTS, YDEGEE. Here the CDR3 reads CASTLRGAPYEQYF. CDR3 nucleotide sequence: TGTGCCAGCACCCTAAGGGGTGCCCCCTACGAGCAGTACTTC.

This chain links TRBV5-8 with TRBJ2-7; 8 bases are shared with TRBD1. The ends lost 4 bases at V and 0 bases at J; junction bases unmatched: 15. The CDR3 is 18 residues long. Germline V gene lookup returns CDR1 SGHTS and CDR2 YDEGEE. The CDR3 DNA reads TGTGCCAGCAGCCCGACACCCCCGGACAGGGTCCCCTCCTACGAGCAGTACTTC. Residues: CASSPTPPDRVPSYEQYF.

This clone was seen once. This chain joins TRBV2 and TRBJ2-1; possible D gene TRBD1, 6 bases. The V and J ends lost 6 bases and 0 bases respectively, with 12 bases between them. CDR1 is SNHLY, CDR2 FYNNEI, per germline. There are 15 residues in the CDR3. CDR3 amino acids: CASRRGMSSYNEQFF. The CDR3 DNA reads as TGTGCCAGCAGGAGGGGGATGAGCTCCTACAATGAGCAGTTCTTC. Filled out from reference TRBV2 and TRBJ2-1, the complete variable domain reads EPEVTQTPSHQVTQMGQEVILRCVPISNHLYFYWYRQILGQKVEFLVSFYNNEISEKSEIFDDQFSVERPDGSNFTLKIRSTKLEDSAMYFCASRRGMSSYNEQFFGPGTRLTVL.

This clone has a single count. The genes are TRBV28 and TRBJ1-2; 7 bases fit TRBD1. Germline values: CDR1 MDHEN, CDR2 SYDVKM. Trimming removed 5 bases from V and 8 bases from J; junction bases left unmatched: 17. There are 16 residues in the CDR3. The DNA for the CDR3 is TGTGCCAGCAGTGGAATGGACAGGTTTGGCCTCTGGGGCTACACCTTC. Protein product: CASSGMDRFGLWGYTF.

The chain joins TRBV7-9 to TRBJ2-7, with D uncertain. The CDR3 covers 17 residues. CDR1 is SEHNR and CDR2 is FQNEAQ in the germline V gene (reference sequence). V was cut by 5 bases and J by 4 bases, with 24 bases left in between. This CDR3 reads CASSPRSVNRLEYEQYF. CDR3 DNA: TGTGCCAGCAGCCCCAGAAGTGTGAACCGGCTGGAGTACGAGCAGTACTTC.

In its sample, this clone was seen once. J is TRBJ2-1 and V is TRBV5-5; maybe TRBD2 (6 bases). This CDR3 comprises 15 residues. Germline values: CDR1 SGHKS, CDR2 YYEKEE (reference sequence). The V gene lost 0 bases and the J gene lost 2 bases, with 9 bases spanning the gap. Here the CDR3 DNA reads TGTGCCAGCAGCTTGGCCAGCGGGCCCTACAATGAGCAGTTCTTC. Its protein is CASSLASGPYNEQFF.

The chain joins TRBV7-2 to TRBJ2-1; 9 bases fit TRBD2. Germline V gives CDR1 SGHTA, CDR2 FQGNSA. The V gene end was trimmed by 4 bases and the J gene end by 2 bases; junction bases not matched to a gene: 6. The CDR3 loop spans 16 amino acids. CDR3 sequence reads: CASSSAGGLPYNEQFF. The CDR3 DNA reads TGTGCCAGCAGCTCAGCGGGAGGACTACCCTACAATGAGCAGTTCTTC.

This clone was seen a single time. The CDR3 sequence: CASRLTSGFQETQYF. Written as DNA, the CDR3 is TGTGCCAGCAGACTGACTAGCGGGTTCCAAGAGACCCAGTACTTC. V and J are TRBV28 and TRBJ2-5; 10 bases agree with TRBD2. The ends lost 6 bases at V and 1 base at J; junction bases unmatched: 5. CDR1 and CDR2 from the germline V gene are MDHEN and SYDVKM. The CDR3 length is 15 residues.

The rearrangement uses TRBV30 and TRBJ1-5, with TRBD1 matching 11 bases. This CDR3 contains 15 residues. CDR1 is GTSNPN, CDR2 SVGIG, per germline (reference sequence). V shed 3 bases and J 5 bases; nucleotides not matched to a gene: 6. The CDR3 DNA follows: TGTGCCTGGAGCCCTGGGACAGGGGGTCATCAGCCCCAGCATTTT. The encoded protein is CAWSPGTGGHQPQHF.